This T cell receptor (beta chain) is drawn from a study of radiotherapy plus CTLA-4 blockade in lung cancer. For the study at large: Of the patients, about 17% showed objective responses and roughly 30% attained disease control. Points from the study as a whole: Radiotherapy plus ipilimumab was followed by expansion in blood of tumor-derived TCR clones. Among reported predictors of response, early blood T cell clone dynamics with interferon-beta performed best.

The CDR3 contains 19 residues. V dropped 2 bases and J dropped 3; count of bases not matched to a gene: 16. Germline lookup yields CDR1 LGHNA and CDR2 YSLEER. Sequenced by immunoSEQ multiplex PCR; TCRdb stores in-frame clones only, minus some. Of 56,000 or so clones listed, around 85% are singletons. Worth noting for this clone: Its specificity is unknown.

Participants had chemo-refractory metastatic non-small-cell lung cancer and were treated with focal radiation plus ipilimumab CTLA-4 blockade. The TCR comes from a human donor with non-small cell lung cancer who had a complete response to radiotherapy plus ipilimumab. The chain is built from TRBV4-3 and TRBJ2-7; 10 nucleotides line up with TRBD2. Sequences were derived from peripheral blood, sampled from a patient treated with radiotherapy plus ipilimumab. CDR3 DNA sequence: TGCGCCAGCAGCCAATCAAAAGCGGCTAGCGGGGGACTAAACTACGAGCAGTACTTC. Translated, it gives CASSQSKAASGGLNYEQYF.